The text below deals with one T cell receptor (beta chain). Its antigen target is currently unknown. It has no much larger one-base neighbor in the sample; base qualities were not kept. The Qiagen DNeasy kit was used to extract genomic DNA both from unsorted PBMCs and from the negatively selected CD4+ and CD8+ fractions. TCR beta CDR3 regions were subjected to amplification by immunoSEQ multiplex PCR with primers that anneal to V and J segments. Amplification bias was minimized using a synthetic immune receptor repertoire, and residual bias was removed computationally after sequencing. Regarding the original processing steps: Custom Python scripts were used to quantify repertoire diversity as the Shannon entropy index. Unsorted, CD4+ and CD8+ repertoires were analyzed separately, except for combined analyses in which CD4+ and CD8+ sequences were merged in silico. Clonal expansion was defined as a frequency increase of at least 2-fold after treatment compared with C1D1, and clones undetected at baseline were assigned a pseudocount of 0.5. Clones with 0 or 1 copy at C1D1 were classified as singleton clones, and clones with 2 or more copies were classified as non-singleton clones. By matching protein sequences in sorted samples from the same patient, clones expanded in unsorted samples were annotated as CD4+, CD8+ or unknown. Wilcoxon tests were applied to paired samples to test diversity changes from C1D1 to C4D1. Imported from immuneACCESS, the table was reduced by TCRdb to in-frame sequences with V and J called. These copies leave out some clones; in studies compared against another copy, an unresolved V gene accounts for under half, and the cause of the remainder is not known. The DNA gave D and trimming, while V, J and clone size come from that table. The sample yields some 25,000 clones; 82% were counted once. 11% of the sample lies in the top ten.

This specimen belongs to a study of PD-1 blockade in classical Hodgkin lymphoma (dated by TCRdb to the early 2020s). For context, the study as a whole: Nivolumab dosing was 3 mg/kg intravenously every 2 weeks, continuing until either disease progression or unacceptable toxicity. The study used CyTOF and TCR beta sequencing to define a peripheral blood immune signature of response to PD-1 blockade in classical Hodgkin lymphoma.

On the study overall, not on this receptor specifically: CD4+ but not CD8+ TCR diversity rose significantly by C4D1 (p=0.0027 vs p=0.16), most apparent in complete responders (p=0.02). Baseline diversity similar to that of newly diagnosed patients was observed in trial patients achieving complete response, whereas significantly lower diversity was observed in partial responders and progressors. Baseline TCR diversity was reported to be lower in newly diagnosed patients than in healthy donors, and even lower in relapsed/refractory patients. The study covered only a single clinical trial cohort, and the causes of the repertoire differences, possibly disease activity or prior therapy, were still not defined. Lower diversity was observed in patients in whom nivolumab was started less than 1 year after ASCT, and these patients were excluded from later analyses so that confounding by immune reconstitution would be avoided.

The time point label on this specimen signifies: cycle 2 day 1 (C2D1) of nivolumab. Every trial patient had relapsed following autologous stem cell transplantation, and prior brentuximab vedotin exposure was what differed among cohorts A, B and C. A total of 50 to 70 patients with relapsed/refractory classical Hodgkin lymphoma made up the trial cohort, and each patient's best overall response was complete response, partial response or progressive disease. Single-agent nivolumab was administered to trial patients in the multi-cohort phase II CheckMate 205 trial. An independent review committee assessed best overall response using the 2007 International Working Group response criteria. Trial PBMCs were obtained immediately prior to nivolumab initiation (C1D1) and on therapy at cycle 2 day 1 and cycle 4 day 1. After peripheral blood was drawn into 8 mL Vacutainer Cell Preparation Tubes, PBMCs were isolated by centrifugation and then cryopreserved.

In the germline V gene (reference sequence), CDR1 corresponds to LNHNV and CDR2 to YYDKDF. Measured from the cysteine to the phenylalanine, the CDR3 is 14 residues long. Just the 42-base CDR3 DNA is kept, in frame starting at base 1. For this chain, trimming is 2 bases at the V end and 7 bases at the J end, and the number of junction bases without a gene match is 5. This receptor was taken from a human donor with classical Hodgkin lymphoma. The chain joins TRBV15 to TRBJ2-1; the junction holds 7 bases that match TRBD2. Material: peripheral blood mononuclear cells (PBMCs), obtained before the second cycle of nivolumab. The DNA sequence follows: TGTGCCACCAGCAGACAGCGGGGATTGAATGAGCAGTTCTTC. This codes for CATSRQRGLNEQFF.